This is a list of T cell receptor beta chains from one sample in a study of blood T cell repertoires in COVID-19. The method was immunoSEQ multiplex PCR; TCRdb's version includes in-frame clones alone and lacks a portion of them. In the table there are roughly 700,000 clones, around 89% of which are singletons. Sample: peripheral blood. These receptors were taken from a woman aged 18-29 years with acute or convalescent COVID-19. CDR3s include the opening cysteine and the closing phenylalanine or tryptophan. The D gene is left open where the match is weak. The listing skips clone size in some rows; elsewhere it reads once, few, many or a size class.

V gene,D gene,J gene,clone size,CDR3 DNA,CDR3 protein
TRBV11-2,.,TRBJ1-1,.,TGTGCCAGCAGCTTTGTCCAGAACACTGAAGCTTTCTTT,CASSFVQNTEAFF
TRBV6-6,.,TRBJ2-3,.,TGTGCCAGCAGTTACACATGGCCAGATACGCAGTATTTT,CASSYTWPDTQYF
TRBV6-1,.,TRBJ2-2,.,TGTGCCAGCAGTGAAGCTCCGGACACCGGGGAGCTGTTTTTT,CASSEAPDTGELFF
TRBV3-1/TRBV3-2,TRBD1,TRBJ1-1,.,TGTGCCAGCAGCCAAGTTGAGGGGGCCCAAGCTTTCTTT,CASSQVEGAQAFF
TRBV5-1,TRBD1,TRBJ1-1,.,TGCGCCAGCAGCTTGGACAGGGGGAGAAACACTGAAGCTTTCTTT,CASSLDRGRNTEAFF
TRBV19,.,TRBJ1-1,.,TGTGCCAGTAGTCCGTGGAGGGGGAGGGGCACTGAAGCTTTCTTT,CASSPWRGRGTEAFF
TRBV4-1,.,TRBJ2-7,.,TGCGCCAGCAGCCAGGGAGTCCTCTACGAGCAGTACTTC,CASSQGVLYEQYF
TRBV19,.,TRBJ2-3,.,TGTGCCAGTAGGCAGGGAACCACAGATACGCAGTATTTT,CASRQGTTDTQYF
TRBV30,TRBD1,TRBJ1-5,.,TGTGCCTGGAGTCCGGACAGGGAAGGGCAGCCCCAGCATTTT,CAWSPDREGQPQHF
TRBV5-5,TRBD1,TRBJ1-1,.,TGTGCCAGCAGCTTATCACAGGGGGACACTGAAGCTTTCTTT,CASSLSQGDTEAFF
TRBV5-5,.,TRBJ2-1,.,TGTGCCAGCAGCTCCGCGGGACGGTACGATGAGCAGTTCTTC,CASSSAGRYDEQFF
TRBV4-2,TRBD1,TRBJ1-4,.,TGTGCCAGCAGCCAGGGGCGGAGGTTAGACAGGGGAGGAAAACTGTTTTTT,CASSQGRRLDRGGKLFF
TRBV12-3/TRBV12-4,.,TRBJ1-5,.,TGTGCCAGCAGTCAAAGGGAGACGGGGCCCCAGCATTTT,CASSQRETGPQHF
TRBV3-1/TRBV3-2,.,TRBJ2-2,once,TGTGCCAGCAGCCGTGGGAGTGGCGGGGAGCTGTTTTTT,CASSRGSGGELFF
TRBV7-9,.,TRBJ1-1,.,TGTGCCAGCAGCTTAGGACAGGAGGACACTGAAGCTTTCTTT,CASSLGQEDTEAFF
TRBV11-2,.,TRBJ2-1,.,TGTGCCAGCAGCCTAGGGGAGGATCTATCCTACAATGAGCAGTTCTTC,CASSLGEDLSYNEQFF
TRBV12-3/TRBV12-4,.,TRBJ2-3,.,TGTGCAACTTGCGCGGCAACCACAGATACGCAGTATTTT,CATCAATTDTQYF
TRBV9,TRBD1,TRBJ2-7,.,TGTGCCAGCGCCGAAAGGGGGCCCCCCTACGAGCAGTACTTC,CASAERGPPYEQYF
TRBV20-1,.,TRBJ2-3,.,TGCAGTGCTAGTACAGACATCCCCACTGACACGCAGTATTTT,CSASTDIPTDTQYF
TRBV7-9,TRBD1,TRBJ1-1,few,TGTGCCAGCAGCTGGGGACAGGGCCCTTTGAACACTGAAGCTTTCTTT,CASSWGQGPLNTEAFF
TRBV5-1,TRBD1,TRBJ2-7,.,TGCGCCAGCAGCCCCGGGACAGGTGCGTACGAGCAGTACTTC,CASSPGTGAYEQYF
TRBV30,.,TRBJ1-1,.,TGTGCCTGGAGGGCGGTTTGGGACACTGAAGCTTTCTTT,CAWRAVWDTEAFF
TRBV7-7,.,TRBJ1-1,.,TGTGCCAGCAGCTACGAGATGGACACTGAAGCTTTCTTT,CASSYEMDTEAFF
TRBV5-1,.,TRBJ1-1,.,TGCGCCAGCAGTCGCTTCGAAAAGCTCATGAACACTGAAGCTTTCTTT,CASSRFEKLMNTEAFF
TRBV4-3,TRBD1,TRBJ2-7,.,TGCGCCAGCAGCCAAGGGACAGGGAAAAACTACGAGCAGTACTTC,CASSQGTGKNYEQYF
TRBV24-1,.,TRBJ1-1,.,TGTGCCACCAGTGACGGACAGCACACTGAAGCTTTCTTT,CATSDGQHTEAFF
TRBV13,.,TRBJ1-2,once,TGTGCCAGCAGACCATCGGCAGGGATGCCCTATGGCTACACCTTC,CASRPSAGMPYGYTF
TRBV27,TRBD1,TRBJ1-5,.,TGTGCCAGCAGTTTATTAGGGGGCTGGGGCAATCAGCCCCAGCATTTT,CASSLLGGWGNQPQHF
TRBV7-9,TRBD1,TRBJ1-2,.,TGTGCCAGCAGCTTCGACAGGGTCTATGGCTACACCTTC,CASSFDRVYGYTF
TRBV19,.,TRBJ1-1,.,TGTGCCAGTAAGTGGACAGATACTGAAGCTTTCTTT,CASKWTDTEAFF
TRBV5-4,TRBD1,TRBJ2-3,.,TGTGCCAGCAGCTTGGGACAGGGGGCGGTGGATACGCAGTATTTT,CASSLGQGAVDTQYF
TRBV5-4,TRBD2,TRBJ2-2,.,TGTGCCAGCAGCCCGCCGGGACTAGCGGGGGGGCACACCGGGGAGCTGTTTTTT,CASSPPGLAGGHTGELFF
TRBV7-9,.,TRBJ2-5,.,TGTGCCAGCAGCCATCACAGGGACGGAGAGACCCAGTACTTC,CASSHHRDGETQYF
TRBV7-3,TRBD1,TRBJ2-2,.,TGTGCCAGCAGCTTAACAAGGGGGCGTGGGGCCGGGGAGCTGTTTTTT,CASSLTRGRGAGELFF
TRBV11-3,TRBD1,TRBJ2-7,once,TGTGCCAGCAGCTTAAACGGACAGGCCGAGCAGTACTTC,CASSLNGQAEQYF
TRBV4-2,TRBD1,TRBJ1-3,.,TGTGCCAGCAGCCAAGATTCTGCAGGGGGCGGAAACACCATATATTTT,CASSQDSAGGGNTIYF
TRBV2,TRBD1,TRBJ1-2,.,TGTGCCAGCAGTGAAGCGCCGACAGGGATTGGCTACACCTTC,CASSEAPTGIGYTF
TRBV2,.,TRBJ2-6,.,TGTGCCAGCCCGACAGGTGATTACTCTGGGGCCAACGTCCTGACTTTC,CASPTGDYSGANVLTF
TRBV9,TRBD1,TRBJ1-1,many,TGTGCCAGCAGCGTAGATATACAGGGGGCTGAAGCTTTCTTT,CASSVDIQGAEAFF
TRBV19,.,TRBJ1-2,.,TGTGCCAGTAGTATAGATCCCCCTCGGGGCTACACCTTC,CASSIDPPRGYTF
TRBV10-2,.,TRBJ1-5,.,TGCGCCAGCAGTGATACTCTGAGTAATCAGCCCCAGCATTTT,CASSDTLSNQPQHF
TRBV10-3,.,TRBJ2-7,.,TGTGCCATCAGTGAAAAGACAGTTGAGCAGTACTTC,CAISEKTVEQYF
TRBV30,TRBD1,TRBJ1-3,.,TGTGCCTGGGATCCTGACAGGGGCTCTGGAAACACCATATATTTT,CAWDPDRGSGNTIYF
TRBV3-1/TRBV3-2,TRBD2,TRBJ2-3,.,TGTGCCAGCTGGGATAGCGGGGGGGTTAGCACAGATACGCAGTATTTT,CASWDSGGVSTDTQYF
TRBV7-2,.,TRBJ2-2,.,TGTGCCAGCAGCTTATTTTCTCTTCAGGCGAGCACCGGGGAGCTGTTTTTT,CASSLFSLQASTGELFF
TRBV9,.,TRBJ2-1,.,TGTGCCAGCAGCGCCTCTGGGGCTGACTACAATGAGCAGTTCTTC,CASSASGADYNEQFF
TRBV4-2,.,TRBJ2-1,.,TGTGCCAGCAGCCCGGCCGGGACATGGGATGAGCAGTTCTTC,CASSPAGTWDEQFF
TRBV3-1/TRBV3-2,TRBD1,TRBJ1-2,.,TGTGCCAGCAGCCCTTCGGGACAGCCCTTCTATGGCTACACCTTC,CASSPSGQPFYGYTF